These 30 T cell receptor beta chains were sequenced from one sample in a study of regulatory T cells in long-lasting Graves disease. The TCR beta library used iRepertoire HTBI primers with Arm-PCR amplification of CDR3. TCRdb processed the multiplex PCR reads anew with MiXCR; each CDR3 protein has one entry. The sample shows 530,000 or so distinct CDR3 sequences, about 13% of them seen only once. Time point of the sample: newly diagnosed GD, antithyroid drugs for less than 3 months. RNA isolated from PBMCs was used to make the TCR library. The sample was also linked to a second study, of T cells in Graves' hyperthyroidism and ophthalmopathy.

Material: peripheral blood mononuclear cells (PBMCs), obtained at new diagnosis, from a patient treated with antithyroid drugs. These receptors were collected from a man aged 25-45 years with Graves disease.

Comments on this clonotype: Without the conserved terminal phenylalanine or tryptophan, this CDR3 likely stems from a read error. This chain links TRBV20-1 with TRBJ2-3; D gene uncertain. The CDR3 length is 15 residues. Per germline, CDR1 DFQATT and CDR2 SNEGSKA (reference sequence). Trimming left V 0 bases short and J 1 base short, with 11 bases between. CDR3 DNA: TGCAGTGCTAGAGATCCCCGGGCTCGCACAGATACGCAGTATTTG. The encoded protein is CSARDPRARTDTQYL.

This chain links TRBV5-5 with TRBJ1-3; no reliable D call. Germline lookup yields CDR1 SGHKS and CDR2 YYEKEE (reference sequence). With 4 bases removed from V and 0 bases from J, the gap between germline ends came to 14 bases. The CDR3 is made up of 16 amino acids. The CDR3 DNA sequence: TGTGCCAGCAGCGTGTCGGACGGCCGCTCTGGAAACACCATATATTTT. It translates to CASSVSDGRSGNTIYF.

This clonotype was seen ten or more times. The V gene is TRBV3-1, the J gene TRBJ1-4; the match to TRBD1 covers 7 bases. The CDR3 runs to 15 residues. Germline CDR1 is LGHDT and CDR2 is YNNKEL (reference sequence). Trimming removed 0 bases from V and 4 bases from J; junction bases left unmatched: 2. The CDR3 nucleotides read TGTGCCAGCAGCCAAGAGGGACAGCTTAATGAAAAACTGTTTTTT. It codes for CASSQEGQLNEKLFF.

This clonotype was recorded at least ten times. CDR3 sequence reads: CSARTYGTEAFF. The CDR3 nucleotides are TGCAGTGCCAGGACGTACGGCACTGAAGCTTTCTTT. The chain employs TRBV20-1 and TRBJ1-1; no clear D. The CDR3 is 12 amino acids. V lost 6 bases to trimming and J lost 4 bases, with 12 bases between them. The germline gives CDR1 DFQATT, CDR2 SNEGSKA (reference sequence).

This chain connects TRBV7-8 to TRBJ1-1, with 7 bases that match TRBD1. The germline gives CDR1 SGHVS, CDR2 FQNEAQ. Trimming removed 1 base from V and 1 base from J; junction bases left unmatched: 3. CDR3 length: 15 amino acids. Here the CDR3 reads CASSLEQGGNTEAFF. The CDR3 DNA reads as TGTGCCAGCAGCTTAGAGCAGGGGGGGAACACTGAAGCTTTCTTT.

In this sample, this clonotype turned up many times. This rearrangement joins TRBV12-3 or TRBV12-4 to TRBJ2-1, with D perhaps TRBD2 (5 bases). Deletions cut 3 bases from V and 6 bases from J, with 15 bases between. This CDR3 has 15 amino acids. The chain's CDR3 is CASSFLTPRGNEQFF. As DNA, the CDR3 is TGTGCCAGCAGTTTCCTAACCCCCCGGGGCAATGAGCAGTTCTTC.

This clonotype was detected ten times or more. The chain joins TRBV9 to TRBJ2-3; D is ambiguous. Deletions cut 6 bases from V and 1 base from J, with 18 bases between. The CDR3 is made up of 16 amino acids. In germline, CDR1 is SGDLS, CDR2 YYNGEE. Here the CDR3 reads CASTPPRGRGTDTQYF. DNA for the CDR3: TGTGCCAGCACCCCCCCGCGAGGCCGAGGCACAGATACGCAGTATTTT. Filled out from reference TRBV9 and TRBJ2-3, the complete variable domain reads DSGVTQTPKHLITATGQRVTLRCSPRSGDLSVYWYQQSLDQGLQFLIQYYNGEERAKGNILERFSAQQFPDLHSELNLSSLELGDSALYFCASTPPRGRGTDTQYFGPGTRLTVL.

This clonotype was detected a few times. CDR3 sequence (DNA): TGTGCCAGCAGCTCCGGCTCGGTAGGGCAAGAGACCCAGTACTTC. It codes for CASSSGSVGQETQYF. This chain connects TRBV7-2 to TRBJ2-5; D gene unclear. V shed 4 bases and J shed 2 bases, with 14 bases lying between them. Germline lookup yields CDR1 SGHTA and CDR2 FQGNSA. The CDR3 totals 15 residues.

This clonotype came up many times. The chain employs TRBV3-1 and TRBJ2-2; the D gene is possibly TRBD1 (6 bases). The CDR3 contains 14 residues. Per germline, CDR1 LGHDT and CDR2 YNNKEL (reference sequence). V was shortened by 4 bases and J by 7 bases, with 13 bases between the two germline ends. CDR3 coding DNA: TGTGCCAGCAGCCGAACGGGACAAATCGGGGAGCTGTTTTTT. Amino acids: CASSRTGQIGELFF.

In its sample, this clonotype was seen a few times. The chain is built from TRBV19 and TRBJ1-5; tentatively, D is TRBD1 (5 bases). CDR1 and CDR2 (germline): LNHDA, SQIVND (reference sequence). V lost 7 bases, J lost 0 bases, and 13 bases lay in between. The CDR3 has 15 amino acids. Written as DNA, the CDR3 is TGTGCCAGTACCCTAGGGGAGGCTAGCAATCAGCCCCAGCATTTT. Its protein is CASTLGEASNQPQHF.

This clonotype was seen a few times. This rearrangement joins TRBV5-8 to TRBJ2-7, with TRBD2 identical over 9 bases. V was clipped by 0 bases and J by 3 bases; unmatched bases: 1. Looked up from germline, CDR1 is SGHTS and CDR2 is YDEGEE. This CDR3 contains 14 residues. This CDR3 reads CASSLVAGVYEQYF. CDR3 coding DNA: TGTGCCAGCAGCTTGGTAGCGGGAGTCTACGAGCAGTACTTC.

The J gene is TRBJ1-1, the V gene TRBV9; no clear D gene. Trimming stripped 0 bases from V and 0 bases from J, with 6 bases between. Germline CDR1 and CDR2: SGDLS and YYNGEE. The CDR3 consists of 14 residues. CDR3 nucleotides: TGTGCCAGCAGCGTAGGAAGTATGAACACTGAAGCTTTCTTT. It is translated as CASSVGSMNTEAFF. Looking up the rest from reference TRBV9 and TRBJ1-1 gives the full variable domain: DSGVTQTPKHLITATGQRVTLRCSPRSGDLSVYWYQQSLDQGLQFLIQYYNGEERAKGNILERFSAQQFPDLHSELNLSSLELGDSALYFCASSVGSMNTEAFFGQGTRLTVV.

This clonotype appeared many times. The chain is built from TRBV12-3 or TRBV12-4 and TRBJ2-3; D ambiguous. V lost 7 bases and J 5 bases, leaving 16 bases between the germline ends. The CDR3 contains 14 residues. CDR3 bases: TGTGCCAGCACCCTAGTCGTTTACGGAGATACGCAGTATTTT. This translates into CASTLVVYGDTQYF.

Notes on this clonotype: It is likely a read error, because the conserved phenylalanine at the end of the CDR3 is missing. The rearrangement uses TRBV7-9 and TRBJ2-7, with no clear D. CDR1 and CDR2 from the germline V gene are SEHNR and FQNEAQ (reference sequence). This CDR3 region has 14 residues. V was pared by 8 bases and J by 3 bases, with 17 bases between. CDR3: CASSPSDGRYEQYL. The CDR3, as DNA: TGTGCCAGCTCCCCGAGTGACGGACGCTACGAGCAGTACCTC.

This clonotype has more than one count but fewer than ten. The chain recombines TRBV9 with TRBJ2-1; D possibly corresponds to TRBD2 (6 bases). The CDR3 totals 15 residues. The germline gives CDR1 SGDLS, CDR2 YYNGEE. Trimming took off 4 bases at V and 5 bases at J, with 16 bases between the two ends. The CDR3 nucleotides read TGTGCCAGCAGCTCCCCCCCGGGAGAGCACAATGAGCAGTTCTTC. It encodes CASSSPPGEHNEQFF.

There are many counts of this clonotype. The V and J genes are TRBV3-1 and TRBJ1-4; D is undetermined. CDR1 is LGHDT, CDR2 YNNKEL, per germline (reference sequence). The CDR3 covers 13 residues. With 1 base removed from V and 7 bases from J, the gap between germline ends came to 7 bases. The CDR3 loop is CASSQVKSEKLFF. The CDR3 nucleotides read TGTGCCAGCAGCCAAGTGAAGTCTGAAAAACTGTTTTTT.

The table lists this clonotype with many counts. The V and J genes are TRBV30 and TRBJ2-7; 10 bases line up with TRBD1. The CDR3 is made up of 14 amino acids. CDR1 is GTSNPN, CDR2 SVGIG, per germline (reference sequence). The V gene end was trimmed by 4 bases and the J gene end by 2 bases; junction bases not matched to a gene: 5. Here the CDR3 DNA reads TGTGCCTGGAACGAGGGACAGGGGCCCTACGAGCAGTACTTC. Its translation: CAWNEGQGPYEQYF.

This clonotype was seen only a few times. J is TRBJ1-1 and V is TRBV20-1; the D gene is possibly TRBD1 (5 bases). Looked up from germline, CDR1 is DFQATT and CDR2 is SNEGSKA (reference sequence). The CDR3 runs to 15 residues. The V and J ends lost 3 bases and 0 bases respectively, with 14 bases between them. CDR3 in amino acids: CSARDRQRMNTEAFF. The CDR3 DNA is TGCAGTGCTAGGGACCGACAGCGGATGAACACTGAAGCTTTCTTT.

This clonotype was recorded a few times. The chain links TRBV27 to TRBJ1-1, with 11 nucleotides matching TRBD1. CDR3 length equals 16 residues. J lost 5 bases, V lost 7 bases, and 12 bases had no gene match. The germline CDR1 and CDR2 sequences are MNHEY and SMNVEV (reference sequence). CDR3 DNA: TGTGCCAGCAAAATCCTAGGACAGGGGGCGGGTACTGAAGCTTTCTTT. Residues: CASKILGQGAGTEAFF.

This clonotype was seen at least ten times. This chain uses TRBV2 with TRBJ2-7; 10 bases match TRBD1. Trimming at V came to 5 bases and at J to 2 bases, leaving 6 bases not matched to a gene. The germline gives CDR1 SNHLY, CDR2 FYNNEI. The CDR3 totals 15 residues. The CDR3 DNA reads TGTGCCAGCAGTCCGACAGGGGGCGGGACCTACGAGCAGTACTTC. Translation: CASSPTGGGTYEQYF.

This clonotype was counted at least ten times. V gene TRBV12-3 or TRBV12-4 combines with J gene TRBJ1-6, with no clear D. This CDR3 region has 12 residues. The V and J ends lost 6 bases and 8 bases respectively, with 8 bases between them. The chain's CDR3 is CASRVTYSPLHF. CDR3 sequence (DNA): TGTGCCAGCAGGGTTACGTATTCACCCCTCCACTTT.

In this sample, this clonotype turned up many times. V gene TRBV27 combines with J gene TRBJ1-2; possibly TRBD1 for D (5 bases). Germline CDR1 MNHEY, CDR2 SMNVEV (reference sequence). The CDR3 is made up of 13 amino acids. The V end was cut by 3 bases, the J end by 2 bases, with 7 bases between. This CDR3 reads CASSFEGNYGYTF. CDR3 bases: TGTGCCAGCAGTTTCGAGGGGAACTATGGCTACACCTTC.

This clonotype was seen at least ten times. The chain links TRBV28 to TRBJ1-2; TRBD1 matches 7 bases. The junction had 15 bases not matched to a gene; V was cut back by 4 bases and J by 7 bases. Germline lookup yields CDR1 MDHEN and CDR2 SYDVKM. The CDR3 spans 16 residues. CDR3 in DNA: TGTGCCAGCAGTTCCCGCGGGACAGAAGTGACTCGTGGCTACACCTTC. This translates into CASSSRGTEVTRGYTF.

This clonotype has ten or more counts. The chain uses TRBV5-1 and TRBJ2-1; 10 bases line up with TRBD2. This CDR3 has 15 residues. V trimming: 3 bases; J trimming: 5 bases; junction bases outside the gene matches: 5. CDR1 SGHRS and CDR2 YFSETQ come from the germline V gene. The CDR3 spells CASSSKREGNNEQFF. The DNA for the CDR3 is TGCGCCAGCAGCTCTAAGCGGGAGGGTAACAATGAGCAGTTCTTC.

This clonotype appeared many times. The rearrangement uses TRBV7-9 and TRBJ1-2, with a weak D call TRBD1 (5 bases). Trimming removed 0 bases at V and 3 bases at J, with 11 bases between. This CDR3 comprises 15 residues. Germline CDR1 is SEHNR and CDR2 is FQNEAQ (reference sequence). The CDR3 reads CASSLAVGAYYGYTF. Here the CDR3 DNA reads TGTGCCAGCAGCTTAGCAGTCGGGGCCTACTATGGCTACACCTTC.

This clonotype was detected ten times or more. V gene TRBV2 combines with J gene TRBJ2-7; tentatively, D is TRBD1 or TRBD2 (5 bases each). The CDR3 covers 14 residues. Germline CDR1 is SNHLY and CDR2 is FYNNEI. Between the trimmed V and J ends, which lost 6 bases and 0 bases, there was a span of 12 bases. CDR3 loop: CASREGIGSYEQYF. For the CDR3, the DNA is TGTGCCAGCAGAGAGGGGATCGGCTCCTACGAGCAGTACTTC.

This clonotype was seen ten or more times. V usage is TRBV2 and J usage is TRBJ2-3, with D perhaps matching TRBD1 or TRBD2 (6 bases each). The germline V gene encodes CDR1 SNHLY and CDR2 FYNNEI. The CDR3 contains 15 residues. V lost 7 bases and J 1 base, leaving 15 bases between the germline ends. This chain's CDR3 is CASTRGRWGTDTQYF. The CDR3 nucleotides are TGTGCCAGCACAAGGGGGAGGTGGGGCACAGATACGCAGTATTTT.

This clonotype was counted between two and nine times. With a much larger clone just one base away, this may be a read error. The V gene is TRBV12-3 or TRBV12-4, the J gene TRBJ2-5; D not certain. CDR3 length: 13 residues. CDR3 amino acids: CAGSLANQETQYF. Here the CDR3 DNA reads TGTGCCGGCAGTTTAGCCAACCAAGAGACCCAGTACTTC.

This clonotype was counted between two and nine times. J is TRBJ2-4 and V is TRBV19; 9 bases map to TRBD1. The CDR3 sequence is 16 residues long. V lost 3 bases, J lost 0 bases, and 3 bases stayed unmatched. Germline CDR1 is LNHDA and CDR2 is SQIVND (reference sequence). CDR3 DNA: TGTGCCAGTAGTATCCAGGACAGGGGAGCCAAAAACATTCAGTACTTC. It is translated as CASSIQDRGAKNIQYF.

The rearrangement uses TRBV7-9 and TRBJ2-1, with 7 positions matching TRBD2. Germline CDR1 SEHNR, CDR2 FQNEAQ (reference sequence). With V trimmed by 5 bases and J by 6 bases, 10 bases remained unmatched. CDR3 size: 15 residues. The CDR3 sequence is CASSPFISGINEQFF. CDR3 DNA sequence: TGTGCCAGCAGCCCCTTCATAAGCGGGATCAATGAGCAGTTCTTC.